The sample holds a few counts of the clone carrying this T cell receptor beta chain. Its antigen is currently unknown. These data are taken from a study of post-analysis software for immune sequencing data. Prepared TCR beta cDNA libraries contained unique molecular identifiers. TCRdb reprocessed the PCR reads with MiXCR, giving one entry per CDR3 protein. The sample carries 650,000 to 850,000 distinct CDR3 sequences, roughly 50% recorded once. The study's findings and limits: Samples from one preparation batch, clustered by F measure, grouped strongly together. Multiple sclerosis patients had significantly lower normalized Chao1 diversity than controls.

The receptor was derived from a girl aged 5 to 17 with multiple sclerosis. Input material: blood.

In nucleotides, the CDR3 is TGCAGTGCCGCGCCGGGACTAGCGGGAAGGAGGGAGCAGTACTTC. Protein: CSAAPGLAGRREQYF. The V and J genes are TRBV20-1 and TRBJ2-4, with 13 bases that match TRBD2. CDR1 is DFQATT, CDR2 SNEGSKA, per germline (reference sequence). V lost 6 bases, J lost 13 bases, and 15 bases stayed unmatched. CDR3 length: 15 residues.